The TCR beta chain under discussion was sequenced for a study of early T cells in non-severe SARS-CoV-2 infection. The overall study: The study sequenced bulk RNA from unsorted whole blood, with chains unpaired.

About this clonotype itself: Its matching antigen is unknown.

TCRdb reprocessed the 5' RACE reads via MiXCR and lists one record per CDR3 protein. The sample yields about 44,000 distinct CDR3 sequences, about a quarter seen once. Study-wide findings and caveats: A preference for anti-spike CD8 responses marked VDJdb matching, which missed private and CD4 specificities.

V lost 1 base, J lost 4 bases, and 9 bases lay in between. The germline gives CDR1 SNHLY, CDR2 FYNNEI. There are 14 residues in the CDR3. The TCR originated in an adult who was a healthcare worker with PCR-confirmed SARS-CoV-2 infection or an uninfected control (not recorded which). The V call is TRBV2, the J call TRBJ2-3; D perhaps matches TRBD1 (6 bases). Material: whole blood, obtained at baseline. The CDR3 spells CASSEEGVSDTQYF. As DNA, the CDR3 is TGTGCCAGCAGTGAAGAGGGGGTTTCAGATACGCAGTATTTT. The full variable domain, in which reference TRBV2 and TRBJ2-3 provide the parts outside the CDR3, is EPEVTQTPSHQVTQMGQEVILRCVPISNHLYFYWYRQILGQKVEFLVSFYNNEISEKSEIFDDQFSVERPDGSNFTLKIRSTKLEDSAMYFCASSEEGVSDTQYFGPGTRLTVL.